These 17 T cell receptor beta chains were sequenced from one sample in a study of naive and memory T cell subsets (dated by TCRdb to 2016 to 2017). The method was UMI-ligation and nested PCR. For sequencing, an Illumina MiSeq was employed. To cover both TRBC1 and TRBC2, the beta constant-region primer consisted of an equimolar mix of two oligonucleotides. TCRdb cleaned the public reads at Q25 with fastp, built clones with MiXCR and kept in-frame beta chains. Records with the same CDR3 protein are collapsed into one entry carrying the most frequent genes and DNA. Counted in this sample were 130,000 to 150,000 distinct CDR3 sequences; about a sixth of them appeared once. The ten largest clones add up to approximately 0.15% of the sample. Input material: naive CD4+ T cells from blood. The intended sense of this specimen's cell subset or site label: naive T cells, CD45RA high CD27+. These receptor sequences come from a human donor in good health.

V and J are TRBV7-2 and TRBJ2-3; 13 bases match TRBD2. Per the germline V gene, CDR1 is SGHTA and CDR2 is FQGNSA. The CDR3 has 17 amino acids. The V gene end was trimmed by 5 bases and the J gene end by 4 bases; junction bases not matched to a gene: 9. This CDR3 reads CASSPPGLAGSSDTQYF. The CDR3 DNA follows: TGTGCCAGCAGCCCTCCGGGACTAGCGGGGTCCTCAGATACGCAGTATTTT.

This clonotype was recorded a few times. The chain couples TRBV6-5 to TRBJ2-5; the D call may be TRBD1 or TRBD2 (5 bases each). The CDR3 runs 17 residues. V was shortened by 2 bases and J by 7 bases, with 23 bases between the two germline ends. Germline V lookup: CDR1 MNHEY, CDR2 SVGAGI. The CDR3: CASSYRTDRTGLGTQYF. DNA of the CDR3: TGTGCCAGCAGTTACCGGACTGACAGAACGGGATTAGGGACCCAGTACTTC.

This clonotype occurred a few times. The chain is built from TRBV30 and TRBJ1-1; D is possibly TRBD1 (5 bases). CDR1 and CDR2 (germline): GTSNPN, SVGIG (reference sequence). The CDR3 is made up of 14 amino acids. The V gene lost 4 bases and the J gene lost 5 bases, with 17 bases spanning the gap. CDR3 coding DNA: TGTGCCTGGAACTCCCAGGGAGTAGGGACTGAAGCTTTCTTT. It codes for CAWNSQGVGTEAFF. The entire variable domain, with the rest obtained from reference TRBV30 and TRBJ1-1, is as follows: SQTIHQWPATLVQPVGSPLSLECTVEGTSNPNLYWYRQAAGRGLQLLFYSVGIGQISSEVPQNLSASRPQDRQFILSSKKLLLSDSGFYLCAWNSQGVGTEAFFGQGTRLTVV.

The rearrangement joins TRBV7-2 to TRBJ2-7; D might be TRBD1 (5 bases). V lost 0 bases and J 0 bases, leaving 12 bases between the germline ends. The CDR3 has 16 amino acids. Per the germline V gene, CDR1 is SGHTA and CDR2 is FQGNSA. The CDR3 DNA reads as TGTGCCAGCAGCTTAGCTCCGACAGACCCCTCCTACGAGCAGTACTTC. Amino acids: CASSLAPTDPSYEQYF.

V and J are TRBV5-1 and TRBJ2-5; D possibly corresponds to TRBD2 (6 bases). The germline CDR1 and CDR2 sequences are SGHRS and YFSETQ. The CDR3 is 15 residues long. V was shortened by 4 bases and J by 2 bases, with 15 bases between the two germline ends. In nucleotides, the CDR3 is TGCGCCAGCAGCATGATAGGACTACCACAAGAGACCCAGTACTTC. Residues: CASSMIGLPQETQYF.

CDR3 nucleotides: TGTGCCAGTAGTTGGCGGGAGCTGGGGGAGACCCAGTACTTC. This encodes CASSWRELGETQYF. V usage is TRBV19 and J usage is TRBJ2-5, with 7 bases lining up with TRBD2. CDR1 and CDR2 from the germline V gene are LNHDA and SQIVND (reference sequence). The V and J ends lost 5 bases and 5 bases, in that order; junction bases with no gene match: 8. The CDR3 length is 14 residues.

CDR3 nucleotide sequence: TGTGCCAGCAGTTACCAAGGACTATTCACAGATACGCAGTATTTT. Amino acids: CASSYQGLFTDTQYF. V gene TRBV6-2 or TRBV6-3 combines with J gene TRBJ2-3, with D possibly TRBD2 on 6 matching bases. V lost 2 bases and J lost 2, with 11 bases in between. The CDR3 is made up of 15 amino acids. The germline CDR1 and CDR2 sequences are MNHEY and SVGEGT.

This clonotype occurred a few times. The rearrangement joins TRBV27 to TRBJ2-2; maybe TRBD2 (5 bases). The CDR3 consists of 14 residues. Trimming left V 6 bases short and J 1 base short, with 9 bases between. CDR1 MNHEY and CDR2 SMNVEV come from the germline V gene (reference sequence). The CDR3 is CASRRAGNTGELFF. CDR3 DNA sequence: TGTGCCAGCAGGAGGGCGGGGAACACCGGGGAGCTGTTTTTT.

This clonotype has just a few counts. The CDR3 sequence: CASTLRESYNEQFF. The CDR3 DNA sequence: TGTGCCAGTACACTGCGGGAGTCCTACAATGAGCAGTTCTTC. V gene TRBV19 combines with J gene TRBJ2-1; 7 bases line up with TRBD2. There are 14 residues in the CDR3. V was pared by 7 bases and J by 1 base, with 4 bases of the junction left unmatched. Germline assignment: CDR1 LNHDA and CDR2 SQIVND (reference sequence).

This clonotype was observed many times. The chain combines TRBV10-3 with TRBJ2-6; D is perhaps TRBD1 (5 bases). Germline V lookup: CDR1 ENHRY, CDR2 SYGVKD. This CDR3 spans 17 amino acids. V was shortened by 0 bases and J by 0 bases, with 9 bases between the two germline ends. CDR3 residues: CAISESPGFSGANVLTF. CDR3 bases: TGTGCCATCAGTGAGTCCCCAGGGTTCTCTGGGGCCAACGTCCTGACTTTC.

This clonotype was detected only a few times. The V gene is TRBV18, the J gene TRBJ2-5, with TRBD2 as a possible D gene (6 bases). V lost 0 bases and J lost 0, with 11 bases in between. Germline loops: CDR1 KGHSH, CDR2 LQKENI. This CDR3 is 16 amino acids long. The CDR3 sequence: CASSPPIGSHQETQYF. The CDR3 nucleotides read TGTGCCAGCTCACCACCGATCGGGAGCCACCAAGAGACCCAGTACTTC.

This clonotype has more than one count but fewer than ten. The chain combines TRBV7-2 with TRBJ2-1; D is possibly TRBD2 (5 bases). V lost 1 base, J lost 2 bases, and 15 bases lay in between. The germline CDR1 and CDR2 sequences are SGHTA and FQGNSA. The CDR3 spans 17 residues. The CDR3 spells CASSLVGTEATYNEQFF. CDR3 bases: TGTGCCAGCAGCTTAGTTGGTACGGAGGCCACCTACAATGAGCAGTTCTTC.

This clonotype has a handful of counts. The chain recombines TRBV7-8 with TRBJ1-2; 7 positions agree with TRBD1. V lost 4 bases to trimming and J lost 3 bases; unmatched junction nucleotides: 2. This CDR3 has 13 amino acids. Germline lookup yields CDR1 SGHVS and CDR2 FQNEAQ. DNA of the CDR3: TGTGCCAGCAGCTATACAGGGGACTATGGCTACACCTTC. The encoded protein is CASSYTGDYGYTF.

This clonotype was counted a few times. V and J are TRBV6-1 and TRBJ2-7, with 9 bases that match TRBD2. From germline, CDR1 is MNHNS and CDR2 SASEGT. V gave up 5 bases and J gave up 2 bases; unmatched junction bases: 10. The CDR3 totals 16 residues. CDR3 nucleotides: TGTGCCAGCAGTCGACAGGGTGCGGGAGGGGCCTACGAGCAGTACTTC. This sequence encodes CASSRQGAGGAYEQYF.

This clonotype was counted between two and nine times. This chain uses TRBV20-1 with TRBJ2-1, with D tentatively TRBD1 or TRBD2 (5 bases each). The germline V gene encodes CDR1 DFQATT and CDR2 SNEGSKA (reference sequence). CDR3 length: 16 amino acids. The V end lost 3 bases, the J end lost 2 bases, and 17 bases lay between the germline ends. This chain's CDR3 is CSASSNRDATYNEQFF. Here the CDR3 DNA reads TGCAGTGCTAGCTCCAACCGGGACGCCACCTACAATGAGCAGTTCTTC.

The chain combines TRBV2 with TRBJ1-4, with 8 nucleotides matching TRBD1. The ends lost 7 bases at V and 5 bases at J; junction bases unmatched: 0. Germline assignment: CDR1 SNHLY and CDR2 FYNNEI. The CDR3 length is 12 residues. CDR3 protein: CASNRGNEKLFF. The DNA for the CDR3 is TGTGCCAGCAACAGGGGGAATGAAAAACTGTTTTTT.

This clonotype was found a few times. The chain links TRBV14 to TRBJ2-5, with TRBD2 identical over 9 bases. With 4 bases clipped from V and 4 bases from J, the junction kept 13 bases outside the gene matches. The CDR3 runs 17 residues. Germline V gene lookup returns CDR1 SGHDN and CDR2 FVKESK. CDR3 in amino acids: CASSPAGYAGGRETQYF. The CDR3 DNA reads as TGTGCCAGCAGCCCAGCAGGTTACGCGGGAGGGCGAGAGACCCAGTACTTC.